The 22 T cell receptor beta chains given below trace back to one sample, sequenced in a study of blood T cells in healthy people across ages. The second PCR ran 7 to 11 cycles with a sample-barcoded 5' primer and J-beta primers. TCRdb independently ran MiXCR on the 5' RACE reads; one entry per CDR3 protein. The repertoire holds roughly 650,000 distinct CDR3 sequences, with approximately 30% as singletons. Sample: blood. The receptor set was obtained from a woman of 80 years or more in good health.

In this sample, this clonotype turned up a few times. The chain joins TRBV5-8 to TRBJ1-5; D is undetermined. CDR3 length equals 15 residues. V lost 0 bases to trimming and J lost 5 bases, with 12 bases between them. The V gene's germline CDR1 is SGHTS and CDR2 YDEGEE. CDR3 sequence reads: CASSLEGFGDQPQHF. CDR3 DNA: TGTGCCAGCAGCTTGGAGGGTTTTGGCGATCAGCCCCAGCATTTT.

This clonotype was seen at least ten times. The V call is TRBV5-1, the J call TRBJ1-6; D gene uncertain. V gave up 1 base and J gave up 4 bases, with 12 bases separating them. Germline values: CDR1 SGHRS, CDR2 YFSETQ. The CDR3 totals 16 residues. The chain's CDR3 is CASSLKDFSYNSPLHF. DNA for the CDR3: TGCGCCAGCAGCTTGAAGGACTTTAGTTATAATTCACCCCTCCACTTT.

This clonotype was observed once. The chain recombines TRBV6-2 or TRBV6-3 with TRBJ1-5; D is unclear. The V gene's germline CDR1 is MNHEY and CDR2 SVGEGT. V was trimmed by 5 bases and J by 3 bases, leaving 11 bases between them. The CDR3 extends over 14 amino acids. Here the CDR3 DNA reads TGTGCCAGCAGTGATAAGGGAACCAATCAGCCCCAGCATTTT. Protein sequence: CASSDKGTNQPQHF.

The sample holds many counts of this clonotype. The rearrangement joins TRBV7-2 to TRBJ2-3; D is unclear. The CDR3 covers 12 residues. Germline CDR1 is SGHTA and CDR2 is FQGNSA. V lost 5 bases to trimming and J lost 2 bases, with 5 bases between them. CDR3 residues: CASSLFTDTQYF. The CDR3 DNA reads TGTGCCAGCAGCCTCTTCACAGATACGCAGTATTTT.

The J gene is TRBJ1-1, the V gene TRBV7-9, with D maybe TRBD1 (6 bases). The CDR3 consists of 14 residues. The germline V and J ends were trimmed by 10 bases and 0 bases, with 15 bases remaining between them. CDR1 SEHNR and CDR2 FQNEAQ come from the germline V gene (reference sequence). The CDR3 nucleotides are TGTGCCAACGATGGGGGGCAGGTGAACACTGAAGCTTTCTTT. Translation gives CANDGGQVNTEAFF.

V is TRBV7-9 and J is TRBJ1-3; D may be TRBD1 (6 bases). In germline, CDR1 is SEHNR, CDR2 FQNEAQ (reference sequence). The CDR3 loop spans 15 amino acids. Trimming left V 5 bases short and J 0 bases short, with 11 bases between. As DNA, the CDR3 is TGTGCCAGCAGCCGTGACAGGAGCTCTGGAAACACCATATATTTT. Translation gives CASSRDRSSGNTIYF.

This clonotype showed up many times. The chain is built from TRBV10-3 and TRBJ2-3; 9 bases match TRBD2. The CDR3 is made up of 18 amino acids. Unmatched junction bases numbered 12, after V lost 5 bases and J lost 0 bases. From germline, CDR1 is ENHRY and CDR2 SYGVKD. The CDR3 nucleotides are TGTGCCATCAGTCAGCGATCCGGGACTAGCAGTAGCACAGATACGCAGTATTTT. Residues: CAISQRSGTSSSTDTQYF.

This clonotype was seen ten or more times. V gene TRBV18 combines with J gene TRBJ2-3, with 8 positions matching TRBD2. The length of the CDR3 is 15 residues. V was clipped by 0 bases and J by 7 bases; unmatched bases: 6. CDR1 is KGHSH and CDR2 is LQKENI in the germline V gene. The CDR3 loop is CASSPPAGAVNTQYF. Here the CDR3 DNA reads TGTGCCAGCTCACCACCAGCGGGGGCTGTGAATACGCAGTATTTT. Full variable domain (rest looked up from reference TRBV18 and TRBJ2-3): NAGVMQNPRHLVRRRGQEARLRCSPMKGHSHVYWYRQLPEEGLKFMVYLQKENIIDESGMPKERFSAEFPKEGPSILRIQQVVRGDSAAYFCASSPPAGAVNTQYFGPGTRLTVL.

The rearrangement joins TRBV4-2 to TRBJ2-5; 8 nucleotides match TRBD2. V gave up 3 bases and J gave up 11 bases; unmatched junction bases: 14. CDR1 and CDR2 from the germline V gene are LGHNA and YNFKEQ. The CDR3 consists of 15 residues. This CDR3 is CASSHIAGRDNEQYF. The CDR3 DNA is TGTGCCAGCAGCCATATAGCGGGGCGGGACAATGAGCAGTACTTC.

In its sample, this clonotype was seen many times. The genes are TRBV20-1 and TRBJ2-7; D gene unclear. The germline V gene has CDR1 DFQATT and CDR2 SNEGSKA (reference sequence). The CDR3 covers 14 residues. Trimming cost V 3 bases and J 3 bases, with 15 bases left between them. The CDR3, as DNA: TGCAGTGCTAGCAGTTATATGACCGGCTACGAGCAGTACTTC. Protein: CSASSYMTGYEQYF.

The chain uses TRBV28 and TRBJ1-4, with D hard to call. Per the germline V gene, CDR1 is MDHEN and CDR2 is SYDVKM. The CDR3 extends over 12 amino acids. The ends were cut back, 6 bases at V and 10 bases at J, with 12 bases in the middle. The CDR3 DNA reads TGTGCCAGCAGCTCAACCGTGAGAAAACTGTTTTTT. Translating gives CASSSTVRKLFF.

V and J are TRBV7-2 and TRBJ1-2; 7 positions match TRBD1. The CDR3 runs to 15 residues. Trimming at V came to 2 bases and at J to 3 bases, leaving 6 bases not matched to a gene. Germline CDR1 is SGHTA and CDR2 is FQGNSA. DNA for the CDR3: TGTGCCAGCAGCTTAATGGGCAGGGGGGACTATGGCTACACCTTC. It encodes CASSLMGRGDYGYTF.

There are many counts of this clonotype. The CDR3 DNA is TGCAGTGCTAGGGATCCAAAAACAGGGTACGGCTACACCTTC. As protein: CSARDPKTGYGYTF. The rearrangement uses TRBV20-1 and TRBJ1-2, with a weak D call TRBD1 (6 bases). This CDR3 is built from 14 residues. Trimming removed 3 bases from V and 8 bases from J, with 19 bases in between. The germline gives CDR1 DFQATT, CDR2 SNEGSKA (reference sequence).

This clonotype was detected ten times or more. A junction end diverges from the germline sequence, so it may reflect a read error. The chain employs TRBV27 and TRBJ2-3, with D perhaps given as TRBD1 or TRBD2 (7 bases each). The CDR3 is 14 residues long. The germline CDR1 and CDR2 sequences are MNHEY and SMNVEV (reference sequence). The CDR3 loop reads CASSLRGGSDTQYF. As DNA, the CDR3 is TGCGCCAGCAGCCTCAGGGGGGGCTCGGATACGCAGTATTTT.

A remark on this clonotype: A much larger clone sits a single nucleotide away, making a read error possible. The chain recombines TRBV4-2 with TRBJ2-1, with a possible D match to TRBD1 (6 bases). The CDR3 has 17 residues. Germline V CDR1 and CDR2: LGHNA, YNFKEQ. Trimming left V 1 base short and J 15 bases short, with 28 bases between. CDR3 in amino acids: CASSQGGTGTLDGGRFF. The CDR3 DNA reads as TGTGCCAGCAGCCAAGGGGGAACCGGGACACTGGACGGTGGGCGGTTCTTC.

The sample holds one count of this clonotype. This chain links TRBV28 with TRBJ1-5, with no clear D. The CDR3 spans 14 residues. Trimming shortened V by 7 bases and J by 4 bases, and 14 bases separated the two germline ends. Looked up from germline, CDR1 is MDHEN and CDR2 is SYDVKM. The CDR3 protein is CASKWVAENQPQHF. CDR3 sequence (DNA): TGTGCCAGCAAGTGGGTGGCGGAAAATCAGCCCCAGCATTTT.

The chain employs TRBV7-9 and TRBJ1-2; D gene uncertain. The CDR3 has 17 amino acids. V lost 5 bases to trimming and J lost 4 bases, with 23 bases between them. Looked up from germline, CDR1 is SEHNR and CDR2 is FQNEAQ (reference sequence). CDR3 bases: TGTGCCAGCAGCAAAGATCGTAGTCGTGAGGTCCGCTATGGCTACACCTTC. It codes for CASSKDRSREVRYGYTF.

At least ten counts were recorded for this clonotype. The gene calls are TRBV6-2 or TRBV6-3 and TRBJ2-7; D remains unclear. The CDR3 is 13 amino acids. Germline values: CDR1 MNHEY, CDR2 SVGEGT. Trimming left V 1 base short and J 7 bases short, with 11 bases between. This CDR3 is CASSYFPLGEQYF. The CDR3 bases are TGTGCCAGCAGTTACTTTCCCCTTGGGGAGCAGTACTTC.

V is TRBV16 and J is TRBJ1-6; tentatively, D is TRBD1 (5 bases). This CDR3 spans 15 amino acids. Germline CDR1 KGHSY, CDR2 FQNENV. V was clipped by 0 bases and J by 8 bases, with 11 bases between them. The DNA of the CDR3 is TGTGCCAGCAGCCAATCCGGTCAGGGTGATTCACCCCTCCACTTT. Translated: CASSQSGQGDSPLHF.

The chain uses TRBV5-6 and TRBJ1-2, with 9 bases that match TRBD1. Germline V CDR1 and CDR2: SGHDT, YYEEEE. With 4 bases clipped from V and 4 bases from J, the junction kept 8 bases outside the gene matches. The CDR3 extends over 15 amino acids. This CDR3 is CASSPRTGVIYGYTF. The CDR3 nucleotides read TGTGCCAGCAGCCCTAGGACAGGGGTGATCTATGGCTACACCTTC.

CDR3 sequence reads: CASSQDGLPVGNTIYF. The CDR3 bases are TGTGCCAGCAGCCAGGATGGCCTCCCTGTGGGAAACACCATATATTTT. This rearrangement joins TRBV5-6 to TRBJ1-3, with unresolved D. The V end was cut by 4 bases, the J end by 4 bases, with 18 bases between. Germline CDR1 is SGHDT and CDR2 is YYEEEE. The CDR3 loop spans 16 amino acids.

This clonotype has ten or more counts. The chain joins TRBV30 to TRBJ2-7, with D tentatively TRBD1 (6 bases). The CDR3 has 14 residues. Germline assignment: CDR1 GTSNPN and CDR2 SVGIG (reference sequence). Trimming removed 0 bases from V and 3 bases from J, with 12 bases in between. The CDR3 protein is CAWSVRLDSYEQYF. DNA for the CDR3: TGTGCCTGGAGTGTACGTCTGGACAGCTACGAGCAGTACTTC.